These 9 T cell receptor beta chains share one sample of origin, sequenced in a study. TCRdb itself ran the reads through MiXCR, one entry per CDR3 protein. This sample has about 300 distinct CDR3 sequences, with around 28% found just once. The source material was CD8+ T cells (not recorded whether cultured). The source is a male donor.

By share, this clonotype counts as medium-sized (0.01 to 0.1%). V and J are TRBV9 and TRBJ1-1; weak D call: TRBD1 (6 bases). Trimming removed 4 bases from V and 1 base from J, with 14 bases in between. Germline CDR1 is SGDLS and CDR2 is YYNGEE. The CDR3 is 15 amino acids. The CDR3 DNA reads as TGTGCCAGCAGCCCCTACGCAGGGGCGAACACTGAAGCTTTCTTT. Translation gives CASSPYAGANTEAFF.

The CDR3 is CASSLAARGGSYEQYF. CDR3 DNA sequence: TGTGCCAGCAGCTTAGCGGCCAGGGGAGGCTCCTACGAGCAGTACTTC. The J gene is TRBJ2-7, the V gene TRBV7-8, with D perhaps given as TRBD1 or TRBD2 (6 bases each). With 0 bases removed from V and 0 bases from J, the gap between germline ends came to 12 bases. The CDR3 consists of 16 residues. Germline V CDR1 and CDR2: SGHVS, FQNEAQ.

This clonotype is medium-sized within its sample. The rearrangement uses TRBV19 and TRBJ2-7; D may be TRBD2 (5 bases). V shed 3 bases and J shed 10 bases, with 16 bases lying between them. This CDR3 has 13 amino acids. The germline CDR1 and CDR2 sequences are LNHDA and SQIVND (reference sequence). CDR3 region: CASSMRSGSGQYF. In DNA, the CDR3 is TGTGCCAGTAGTATGAGATCCGGAAGCGGCCAGTACTTC.

As concerns this clonotype: A read error may be the cause here, since a much bigger clone is one base away. This chain connects TRBV11-2 to TRBJ2-3, with TRBD2 matching 13 bases. Per germline, CDR1 SGHAT and CDR2 FQNNGV. The CDR3 covers 19 residues. The chain's CDR3 is CASSLVPPGLAGSTDTRYF. CDR3 DNA sequence: TGTGCCAGCAGCTTAGTCCCTCCGGGACTAGCGGGGAGCACAGATACGCGGTATTTT.

Only a few counts were recorded for this clonotype. This chain links TRBV6-5 with TRBJ2-5; TRBD1 agrees at 9 bases. V gave up 6 bases and J gave up 5 bases; unmatched junction bases: 7. CDR1 is MNHEY and CDR2 is SVGAGI in the germline V gene. The CDR3 has 14 amino acids. The CDR3 region has the DNA TGTGCCAGCAGCACAGGGGGCGAGGTGGAGACCCAGTACTTC. Translating it yields CASSTGGEVETQYF.

A remark on this clonotype: A read error may explain this, as a much larger clone is one base away. The J gene is TRBJ2-1, the V gene TRBV6-5; D is possibly TRBD2 (6 bases). Trimming removed 8 bases at V and 9 bases at J, with 20 bases between. Per germline, CDR1 MNHEY and CDR2 SVGAGI. The CDR3 runs 14 residues. Here the CDR3 reads CASREKSYNGEQFF. DNA of the CDR3: TGTGCCAGCCGGGAGAAATCCTACAATGGTGAGCAGTTCTTC.

In its sample, this clonotype was seen a few times. This sequence joins TRBV4-2 and TRBJ2-3; 13 bases align to TRBD2. With V trimmed by 0 bases and J by 4 bases, 4 bases remained unmatched. The germline V gene has CDR1 LGHNA and CDR2 YNFKEQ. This CDR3 has 17 residues. The CDR3 is CASSQDGGTSGADTQYF. For the CDR3, the DNA is TGTGCCAGCAGCCAAGATGGGGGGACTAGCGGGGCAGATACGCAGTATTTT.

The rearrangement links TRBV6-4 to TRBJ2-1; the D is unclear. Trimming stripped 3 bases from V and 5 bases from J, with 8 bases between. The CDR3 extends over 13 amino acids. CDR1 is MRHNA, CDR2 SNTAGT, per germline. CDR3 loop: CASSDSYNNEQFF. CDR3 coding DNA: TGTGCCAGCAGTGATTCGTACAACAATGAGCAGTTCTTC.

By share, this clonotype counts as hyperexpanded. DNA for the CDR3: TGTGCCAGTAGTTTGCGGGCTGGGGAGGTTGAGCAGTTCTTC. It translates to CASSLRAGEVEQFF. The rearrangement links TRBV19 to TRBJ2-1; TRBD2 is a possible D gene (6 bases). This CDR3 is built from 14 residues. Trimming took 5 bases from V and 9 from J, leaving 17 bases between them. Germline assignment: CDR1 LNHDA and CDR2 SQIVND (reference sequence).